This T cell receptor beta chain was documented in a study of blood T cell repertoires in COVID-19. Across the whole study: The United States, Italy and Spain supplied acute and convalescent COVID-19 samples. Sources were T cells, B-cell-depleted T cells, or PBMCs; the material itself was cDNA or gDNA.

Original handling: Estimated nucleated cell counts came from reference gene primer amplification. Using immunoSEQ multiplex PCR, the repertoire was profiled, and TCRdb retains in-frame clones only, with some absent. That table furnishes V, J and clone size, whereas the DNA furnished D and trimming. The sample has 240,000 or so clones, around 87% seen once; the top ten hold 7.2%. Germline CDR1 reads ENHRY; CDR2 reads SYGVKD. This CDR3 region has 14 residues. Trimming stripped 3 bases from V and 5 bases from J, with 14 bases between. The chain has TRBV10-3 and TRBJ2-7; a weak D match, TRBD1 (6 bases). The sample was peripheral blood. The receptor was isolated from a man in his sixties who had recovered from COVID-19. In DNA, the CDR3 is TGTGCCATCAGTGACGGCAGGGGTGACAACGAGCAGTACTTC. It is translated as CAISDGRGDNEQYF.